Included here is one TCR beta chain sequence, with context. The sample comes from a study of cytotoxic CD8 clonotypes in ibrutinib-treated CLL. The germline CDR1 and CDR2 sequences are SQVTM and ANQGSEA. With 5 bases removed from V and 1 base from J, the gap between germline ends came to 11 bases. This CDR3 comprises 13 residues. Depths of 1 in 200,000 to 1 in 1 million T cells were the sequencing target. Libraries were prepared by immunoSEQ multiplex PCR; TCRdb keeps only in-frame clonotypes and omits some of them. The sample yields around 41,000 clones, around 70% seen once. J is TRBJ1-1 and V is TRBV29-1; D unclear. Material: PBMCs, obtained at disease progression, from a patient treated with ibrutinib. This sequence was found in a human donor with chronic lymphocytic leukemia. This chain's CDR3 is CSVSLAGNTEAFF. The CDR3 DNA reads TGCAGCGTTTCCCTCGCGGGGAACACTGAAGCTTTCTTT.